The 16 T cell receptor beta chains listed next were all sequenced from one sample in a study of vaccination effects on CD4 cells after COVID-19. Data came from immunoSEQ multiplex PCR; TCRdb stores just in-frame clones and leaves some out. In the table there are fewer than 90,000 clones, around 77% of which are singletons. These receptors' antigens are unknown. Ahead of sequencing, the ViraFEST assay grew antigen-specific CD4+ T cells using viral peptide pools. Culturing for 9 to 10 days preceded CD4+ T cell isolation. Two-dose BNT162b2 or mRNA-1273 vaccination was given to participants. The sequenced sample was CD4+ T cells from PBMCs cultured with HCoV-OC43 spike peptides, obtained after COVID-19 vaccination. Subset reported: HCoV-OC43 spike overlapping peptide pool stimulation. These receptors came from a human donor who received a COVID-19 vaccine.

In this sample, this clone turned up a few times. This chain joins TRBV5-1 and TRBJ1-2; the match to TRBD1 covers 7 bases. Germline CDR1 SGHRS, CDR2 YFSETQ. V dropped 4 bases and J dropped 9; count of bases not matched to a gene: 12. This CDR3 comprises 14 residues. The CDR3 nucleotides read TGCGCCAGCAGCCTTCTGACAGGGCAGAATCGCTACACCTTC. It translates to CASSLLTGQNRYTF.

The V call is TRBV12-3 or TRBV12-4, the J call TRBJ1-2, with a tentative D call TRBD1 (5 bases). The CDR3 runs to 13 residues. Trimming took 6 bases from V and 2 from J, leaving 10 bases between them. The CDR3 here is CASSRDENYGYTF. The CDR3 region has the DNA TGTGCCAGCAGCCGGGACGAAAACTATGGCTACACCTTC.

This clone has only a few counts. The chain carries TRBV19 and TRBJ2-3; TRBD2 agrees at 7 bases. Germline values: CDR1 LNHDA, CDR2 SQIVND (reference sequence). The CDR3 contains 13 residues. V lost 8 bases to trimming and J lost 1 base; unmatched junction nucleotides: 3. The CDR3 here is CASGAGGTDTQYF. CDR3 nucleotides: TGTGCCAGTGGGGCGGGGGGCACAGATACGCAGTATTTT. Complete variable domain (other parts from reference TRBV19 and TRBJ2-3): DGGITQSPKYLFRKEGQNVTLSCEQNLNHDAMYWYRQDPGQGLRLIYYSQIVNDFQKGDIAEGYSVSREKKESFPLTVTSAQKNPTAFYLCASGAGGTDTQYFGPGTRLTVL.

The chain employs TRBV2 and TRBJ2-3; 13 nucleotides line up with TRBD2. The junction had 9 bases not matched to a gene; V was cut back by 5 bases and J by 4 bases. This CDR3 is built from 17 residues. CDR1 is SNHLY and CDR2 is FYNNEI in the germline V gene. DNA of the CDR3: TGTGCCAGCAGTCTAGGACTAGCGGGGGCGGGGTCAGATACGCAGTATTTT. Protein product: CASSLGLAGAGSDTQYF. Full variable domain (missing parts from reference TRBV2 and TRBJ2-3): EPEVTQTPSHQVTQMGQEVILRCVPISNHLYFYWYRQILGQKVEFLVSFYNNEISEKSEIFDDQFSVERPDGSNFTLKIRSTKLEDSAMYFCASSLGLAGAGSDTQYFGPGTRLTVL.

The chain employs TRBV2 and TRBJ2-7; 8 bases line up with TRBD1. Germline CDR1 SNHLY, CDR2 FYNNEI. V was clipped by 6 bases and J by 3 bases; unmatched bases: 7. The CDR3 runs to 14 residues. The CDR3 sequence is CASRWSGGNYEQYV. The CDR3 DNA reads as TGTGCCAGCAGATGGTCAGGGGGCAACTACGAGCAGTACGTC.

The chain uses TRBV9 and TRBJ1-1, with 7 bases lining up with TRBD1. This CDR3 contains 15 residues. Germline assignment: CDR1 SGDLS and CDR2 YYNGEE. The V and J ends lost 5 bases and 4 bases, in that order; junction bases with no gene match: 11. Here the CDR3 reads CASRRGQRETTEAFF. The CDR3 nucleotides read TGTGCCAGCAGGAGGGGACAGAGAGAAACCACTGAAGCTTTCTTT.

This CDR3 is CASSQYSTDTQYF. CDR3 sequence (DNA): TGTGCCAGCAGCCAATACAGCACAGATACGCAGTATTTT. The chain links TRBV14 to TRBJ2-3, with unresolved D. This CDR3 comprises 13 residues. The V end was cut by 2 bases, the J end by 0 bases, with 3 bases between. The germline gives CDR1 SGHDN, CDR2 FVKESK.

This clone was recorded once. The rearrangement uses TRBV19 and TRBJ2-6; tentative D call: TRBD1 (6 bases). Trimming left V 2 bases short and J 0 bases short, with 14 bases between. Looked up from germline, CDR1 is LNHDA and CDR2 is SQIVND (reference sequence). The CDR3 sequence is 18 residues long. CDR3 loop: CASSIRSGVRSGANVLTF. CDR3 DNA sequence: TGTGCCAGTAGTATACGGTCAGGGGTGCGCTCTGGGGCCAACGTCCTGACTTTC.

The gene calls are TRBV7-3 and TRBJ1-2, with 7 nucleotides matching TRBD1. This CDR3 is 13 amino acids long. In germline, CDR1 is SGHTA, CDR2 FQGTGA. V shed 2 bases, J shed 6 bases, and the junction held 3 bases outside the gene matches. In DNA, the CDR3 is TGTGCCAGCAGCTTAGACAGGGCCGATGGCTACACCTTC. It specifies CASSLDRADGYTF.

The chain employs TRBV4-1 and TRBJ2-3, with 9 bases fitting TRBD2. Germline V gene lookup returns CDR1 MGHRA and CDR2 YSYEKL. V was clipped by 1 base and J by 5 bases; unmatched bases: 7. This CDR3 is 16 amino acids long. CDR3 nucleotides: TGCGCCAGCAGCCAAGTCCGGACTAGCGACAAAGATACGCAGTATTTT. The encoded protein is CASSQVRTSDKDTQYF.

The J gene is TRBJ2-7, the V gene TRBV10-3; TRBD2 matches 10 bases. The V gene end was trimmed by 5 bases and the J gene end by 5 bases; junction bases not matched to a gene: 3. CDR3 length: 13 amino acids. The V gene's germline CDR1 is ENHRY and CDR2 SYGVKD. The CDR3 DNA reads as TGTGCCATCAGTCCAGCGGGGGGGAACGAGCAGTACGTC. This encodes CAISPAGGNEQYV.

The chain employs TRBV28 and TRBJ2-1; TRBD1 matches at 9 bases. The CDR3 covers 15 residues. The V gene's germline CDR1 is MDHEN and CDR2 SYDVKM. V lost 4 bases and J lost 5; bases outside the gene matches: 6. CDR3 sequence: CASSSSGTGNNEQFF. In DNA, the CDR3 is TGTGCCAGCAGTTCGTCCGGGACAGGGAACAATGAGCAGTTCTTC.

The chain carries TRBV6-6 and TRBJ2-7; D is perhaps TRBD1 (5 bases). The CDR3 sequence is 13 residues long. The germline V gene has CDR1 MNHNY and CDR2 SVGAGI (reference sequence). Trimming stripped 2 bases from V and 3 bases from J, with 8 bases between. CDR3 bases: TGTGCCAGCAGTTACATGCAGGGCTACGAGCAGTACGTC. It codes for CASSYMQGYEQYV.

The chain is built from TRBV19 and TRBJ1-5, with D possibly TRBD1 on 5 matching bases. Germline values: CDR1 LNHDA, CDR2 SQIVND (reference sequence). The CDR3 has 13 residues. The V and J ends lost 4 bases and 6 bases respectively, with 10 bases between them. CDR3 DNA: TGTGCCAGTAGTACCCCGGGGCGTCAGCCCCAGCATTTT. Amino acids: CASSTPGRQPQHF.

The chain has TRBV27 and TRBJ1-2; 7 bases are shared with TRBD1. Germline lookup yields CDR1 MNHEY and CDR2 SMNVEV (reference sequence). Germline trimming cut 3 bases from V and 3 bases from J; bases unmatched to any gene: 7. The CDR3 consists of 15 residues. The CDR3 region has the DNA TGTGCCAGCAGTTTCACGAGGGGGCGATACTATGGCTACACCTTC. It is translated as CASSFTRGRYYGYTF.

This chain joins TRBV4-1 and TRBJ2-3; D perhaps matches TRBD2 (7 bases). CDR1 is MGHRA, CDR2 YSYEKL, per germline. This CDR3 has 15 amino acids. V dropped 6 bases and J dropped 4 bases, with 17 bases sitting between them. For the CDR3, the DNA is TGCGCCAGCAGTAAGGGGGGGGGCTTAGCAGATACGCAGTATTTT. As protein: CASSKGGGLADTQYF.